This T cell receptor (beta chain) was observed in a study of cytomegalovirus exposure and HLA in healthy donors. Study background: Roughly 80 million unique TCRs from HLA-typed donors made up an early data release. Genetic ancestry analysis placed about 80% of the roughly 400 donors that were genotyped in the Caucasian-associated cluster.

The PCR made use of 60 Vbeta and 13 Jbeta primers. Using immunoSEQ multiplex PCR, the repertoire was profiled, and TCRdb retains in-frame clones only, with some absent. In the table there are approximately 120,000 clones, 70% to 85% of which are singletons. This clone was observed a few times. Its matching antigen is unknown. There are 14 residues in the CDR3. Between the trimmed V and J ends, which lost 4 bases and 1 base, there was a span of 7 bases. The germline CDR1 and CDR2 sequences are MGHRA and YSYEKL. General study results and limits: The authors listed 150 to 200 TCR beta chains as cytomegalovirus-associated. In a later analysis, specific HLA alleles were associated with 15,000 to 20,000 TCR beta sequences at a 0.05 false discovery rate.

The gene calls are TRBV4-1 and TRBJ2-2; no clear D. The TCR originated in a man aged 18-30 years in good health and CMV-seronegative. Sequenced sample: PBMCs. The CDR3 bases are TGCGCCAGCAGCCGTACAGTGAACACCGGGGAGCTGTTTTTT. Protein sequence: CASSRTVNTGELFF.